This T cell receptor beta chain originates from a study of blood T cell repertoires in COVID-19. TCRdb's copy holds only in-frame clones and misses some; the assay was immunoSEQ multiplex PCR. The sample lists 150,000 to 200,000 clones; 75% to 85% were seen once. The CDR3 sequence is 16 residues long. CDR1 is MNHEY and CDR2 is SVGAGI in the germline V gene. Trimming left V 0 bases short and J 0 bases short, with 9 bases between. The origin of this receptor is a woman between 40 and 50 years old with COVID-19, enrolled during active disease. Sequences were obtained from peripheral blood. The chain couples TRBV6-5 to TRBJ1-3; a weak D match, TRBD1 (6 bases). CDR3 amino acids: CASSYSGASSGNTIYF. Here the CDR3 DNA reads TGTGCCAGCAGTTACTCGGGGGCGAGCTCTGGAAACACCATATATTTT.